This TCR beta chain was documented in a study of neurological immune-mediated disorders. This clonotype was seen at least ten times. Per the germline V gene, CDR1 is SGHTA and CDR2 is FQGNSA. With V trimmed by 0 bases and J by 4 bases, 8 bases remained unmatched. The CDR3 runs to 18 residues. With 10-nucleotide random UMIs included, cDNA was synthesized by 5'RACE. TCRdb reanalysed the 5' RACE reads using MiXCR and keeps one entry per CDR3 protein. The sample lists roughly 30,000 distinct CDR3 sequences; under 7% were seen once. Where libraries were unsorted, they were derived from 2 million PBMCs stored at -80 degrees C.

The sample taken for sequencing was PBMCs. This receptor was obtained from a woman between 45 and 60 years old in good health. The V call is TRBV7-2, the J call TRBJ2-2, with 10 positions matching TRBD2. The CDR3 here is CASSLALGAGGATGELFF. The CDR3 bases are TGTGCCAGCAGCTTAGCCCTAGGAGCGGGGGGGGCCACCGGGGAGCTGTTTTTT.